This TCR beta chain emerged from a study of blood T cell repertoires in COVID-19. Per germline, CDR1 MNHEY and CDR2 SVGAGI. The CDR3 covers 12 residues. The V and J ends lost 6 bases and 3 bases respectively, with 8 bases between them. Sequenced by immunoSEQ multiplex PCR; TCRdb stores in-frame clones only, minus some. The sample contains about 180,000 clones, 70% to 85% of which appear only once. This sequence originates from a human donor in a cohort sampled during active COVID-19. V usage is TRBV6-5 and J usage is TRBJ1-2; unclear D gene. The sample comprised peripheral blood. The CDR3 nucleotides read TGTGCCAGCAGAGAGGGATACTATGGCTACACCTTC. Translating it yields CASREGYYGYTF.